The T cell receptor (beta chain) under discussion was sequenced for a study of human T cells and chemical hapten exposure. The time point: patch test 3, about 24 weeks after DPC sensitization. Treatment indicated: therapeutic diphenylcyclopropenone sensitization with weekly scalp DPC. Losses at the gene ends were 4 bases for V and 4 bases for J; bases not matched to a gene: 4. The CDR3 consists of 13 residues. Germline CDR1 and CDR2: MNHEY and SMNVEV (reference sequence). Each CDR3 protein is one row after TCRdb ran MiXCR on the RACE reads. Here the sample spans about 160,000 distinct CDR3 sequences, around a quarter being singletons. This clonotype was counted only a few times.

The sample in question was whole blood, obtained in connection with sensitization to the hapten diphenylcyclopropenone (DPC). This rearrangement joins TRBV27 to TRBJ2-7; 7 nucleotides align to TRBD2. This sequence was found in a woman between 18 and 30 years old with alopecia areata. Some clones in this sample may be carry-over from other donors' samples. The CDR3 is CASSWGGLYEQYF. The CDR3 nucleotides are TGTGCCAGCAGTTGGGGGGGACTGTACGAGCAGTACTTC.